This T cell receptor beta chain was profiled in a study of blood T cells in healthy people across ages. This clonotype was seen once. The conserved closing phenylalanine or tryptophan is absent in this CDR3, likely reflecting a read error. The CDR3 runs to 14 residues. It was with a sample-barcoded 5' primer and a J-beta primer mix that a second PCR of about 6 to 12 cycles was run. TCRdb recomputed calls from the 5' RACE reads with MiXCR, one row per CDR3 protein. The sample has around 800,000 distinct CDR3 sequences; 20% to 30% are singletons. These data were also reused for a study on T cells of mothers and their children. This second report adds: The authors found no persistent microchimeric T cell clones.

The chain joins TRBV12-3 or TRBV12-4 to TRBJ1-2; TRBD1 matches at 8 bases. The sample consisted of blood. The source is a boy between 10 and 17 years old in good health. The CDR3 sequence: CASSLDRAVYDYTI. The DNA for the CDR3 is TGTGCCAGCAGTCTGGACAGGGCCGTCTATGACTACACCATC.